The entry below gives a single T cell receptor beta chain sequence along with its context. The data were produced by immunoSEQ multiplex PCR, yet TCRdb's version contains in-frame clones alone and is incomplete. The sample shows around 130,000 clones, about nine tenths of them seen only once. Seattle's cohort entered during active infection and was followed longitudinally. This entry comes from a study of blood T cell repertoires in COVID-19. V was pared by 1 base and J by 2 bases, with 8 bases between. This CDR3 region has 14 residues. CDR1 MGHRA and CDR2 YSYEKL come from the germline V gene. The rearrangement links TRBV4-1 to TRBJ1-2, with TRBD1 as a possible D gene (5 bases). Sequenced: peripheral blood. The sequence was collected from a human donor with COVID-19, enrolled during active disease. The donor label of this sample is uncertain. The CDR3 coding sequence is TGCGCCAGCAGCCAAGTTCCAGGGAACTATGGCTACACCTTC. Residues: CASSQVPGNYGYTF.